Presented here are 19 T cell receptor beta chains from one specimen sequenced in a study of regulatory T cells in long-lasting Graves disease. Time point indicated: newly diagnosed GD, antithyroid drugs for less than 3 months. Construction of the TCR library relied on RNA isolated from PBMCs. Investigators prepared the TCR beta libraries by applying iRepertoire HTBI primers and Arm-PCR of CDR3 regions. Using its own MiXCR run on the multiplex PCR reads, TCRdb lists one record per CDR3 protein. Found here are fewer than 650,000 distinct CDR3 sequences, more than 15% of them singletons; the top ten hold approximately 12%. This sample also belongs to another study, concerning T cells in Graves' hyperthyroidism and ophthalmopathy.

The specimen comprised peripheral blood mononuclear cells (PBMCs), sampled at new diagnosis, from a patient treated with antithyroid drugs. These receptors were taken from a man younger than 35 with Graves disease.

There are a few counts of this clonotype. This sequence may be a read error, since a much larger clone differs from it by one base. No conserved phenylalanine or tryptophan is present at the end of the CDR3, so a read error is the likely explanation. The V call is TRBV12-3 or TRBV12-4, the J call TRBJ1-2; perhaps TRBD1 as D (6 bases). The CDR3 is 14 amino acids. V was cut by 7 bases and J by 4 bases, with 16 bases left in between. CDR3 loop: CASNPGQSIYGYTL. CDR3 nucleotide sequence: TGTGCCAGCAACCCTGGACAGTCCATCTATGGCTACACCCTC.

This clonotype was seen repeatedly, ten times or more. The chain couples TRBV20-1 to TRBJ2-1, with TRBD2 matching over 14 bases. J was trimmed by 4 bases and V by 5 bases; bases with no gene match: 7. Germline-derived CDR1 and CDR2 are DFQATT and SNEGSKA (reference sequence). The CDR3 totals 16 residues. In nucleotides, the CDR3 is TGCAGTGCTCCCGGGACTAGCGGGAGTATTTACAATGAGCAGTTCTTC. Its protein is CSAPGTSGSIYNEQFF.

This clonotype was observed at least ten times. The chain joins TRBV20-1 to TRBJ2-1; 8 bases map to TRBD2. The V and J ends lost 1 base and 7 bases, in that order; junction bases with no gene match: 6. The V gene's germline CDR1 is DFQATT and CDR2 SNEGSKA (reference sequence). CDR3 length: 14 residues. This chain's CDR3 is CSARARLASNEQFF. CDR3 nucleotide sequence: TGCAGTGCTAGAGCGAGACTAGCGTCAAATGAGCAGTTCTTC.

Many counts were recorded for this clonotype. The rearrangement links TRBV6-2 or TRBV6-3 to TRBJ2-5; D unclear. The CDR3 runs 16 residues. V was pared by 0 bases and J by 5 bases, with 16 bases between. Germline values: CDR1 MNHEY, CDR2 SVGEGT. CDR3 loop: CASSYSPQAPGETQYF. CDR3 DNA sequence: TGTGCCAGCAGTTACTCCCCCCAGGCCCCCGGCGAGACCCAGTACTTC.

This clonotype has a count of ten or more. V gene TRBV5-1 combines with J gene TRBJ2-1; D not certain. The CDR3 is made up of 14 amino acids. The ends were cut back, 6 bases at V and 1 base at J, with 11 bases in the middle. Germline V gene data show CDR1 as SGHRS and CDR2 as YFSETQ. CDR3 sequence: CASTLRASYNEQFF. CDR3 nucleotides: TGCGCCAGCACGCTTAGGGCTTCCTACAATGAGCAGTTCTTC.

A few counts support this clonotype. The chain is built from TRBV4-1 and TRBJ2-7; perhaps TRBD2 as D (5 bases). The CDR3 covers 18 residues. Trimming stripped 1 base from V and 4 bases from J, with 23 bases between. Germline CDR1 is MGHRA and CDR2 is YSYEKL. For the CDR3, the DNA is TGCGCCAGCAGCCAAGCGGGGTTATCCGGGCCGACTACTTACGAGCAGTACTTC. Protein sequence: CASSQAGLSGPTTYEQYF.

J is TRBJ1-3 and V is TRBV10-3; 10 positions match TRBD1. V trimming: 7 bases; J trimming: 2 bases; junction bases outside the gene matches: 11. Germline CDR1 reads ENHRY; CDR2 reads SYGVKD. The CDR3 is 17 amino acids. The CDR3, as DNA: TGTGCCATCAAAAGCCTCCAAGGACAGGGGGCTGGAAACACCATATATTTT. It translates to CAIKSLQGQGAGNTIYF.

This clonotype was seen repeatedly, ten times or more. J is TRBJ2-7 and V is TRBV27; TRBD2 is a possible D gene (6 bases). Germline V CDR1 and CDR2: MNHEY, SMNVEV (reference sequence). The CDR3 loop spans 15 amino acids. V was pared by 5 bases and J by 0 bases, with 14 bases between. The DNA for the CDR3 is TGTGCCAGCAGTCCGGCCCTAGCGTCCTCCTACGAGCAGTACTTC. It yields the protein CASSPALASSYEQYF.

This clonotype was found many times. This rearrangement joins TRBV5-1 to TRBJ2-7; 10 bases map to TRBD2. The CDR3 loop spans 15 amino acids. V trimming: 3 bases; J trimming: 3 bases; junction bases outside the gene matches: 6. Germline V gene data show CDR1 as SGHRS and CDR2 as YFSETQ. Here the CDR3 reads CASSWASGRYYEQYF. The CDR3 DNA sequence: TGCGCCAGCAGCTGGGCTAGCGGGAGATACTACGAGCAGTACTTC. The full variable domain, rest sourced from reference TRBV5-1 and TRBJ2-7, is KAGVTQTPRYLIKTRGQQVTLSCSPISGHRSVSWYQQTPGQGLQFLFEYFSETQRNKGNFPGRFSGRQFSNSRSEMNVSTLELGDSALYLCASSWASGRYYEQYFGPGTRLTVT.

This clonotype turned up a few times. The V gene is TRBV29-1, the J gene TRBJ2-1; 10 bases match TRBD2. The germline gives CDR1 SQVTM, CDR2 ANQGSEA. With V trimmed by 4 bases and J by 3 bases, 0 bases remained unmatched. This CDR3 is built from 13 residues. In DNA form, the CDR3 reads TGCAGCGTTGCTAGCGGGAGCTACAATGAGCAGTTCTTC. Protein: CSVASGSYNEQFF.

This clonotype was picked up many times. The chain's CDR3 is CSATRASLRSYEQYF. Here the CDR3 DNA reads TGCAGTGCTACTCGGGCGAGCCTCCGCTCCTACGAGCAGTACTTC. This chain links TRBV20-1 with TRBJ2-7, with D unclear. The CDR3 totals 15 residues. Germline values: CDR1 DFQATT, CDR2 SNEGSKA (reference sequence). V was shortened by 4 bases and J by 0 bases, with 16 bases between the two germline ends.

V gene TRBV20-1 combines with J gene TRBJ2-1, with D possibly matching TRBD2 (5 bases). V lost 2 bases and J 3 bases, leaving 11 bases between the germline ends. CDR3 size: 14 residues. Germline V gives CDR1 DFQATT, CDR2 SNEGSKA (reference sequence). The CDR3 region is CSARWERSYNEQFF. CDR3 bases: TGCAGTGCTAGATGGGAGCGGAGCTACAATGAGCAGTTCTTC.

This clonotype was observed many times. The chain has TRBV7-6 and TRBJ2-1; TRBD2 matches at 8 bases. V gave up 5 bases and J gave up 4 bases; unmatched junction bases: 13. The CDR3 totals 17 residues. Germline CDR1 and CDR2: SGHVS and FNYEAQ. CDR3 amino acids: CASSTPAVGRGYNEQFF. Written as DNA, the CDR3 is TGTGCCAGCAGCACCCCCGCGGTCGGGAGGGGGTACAATGAGCAGTTCTTC.

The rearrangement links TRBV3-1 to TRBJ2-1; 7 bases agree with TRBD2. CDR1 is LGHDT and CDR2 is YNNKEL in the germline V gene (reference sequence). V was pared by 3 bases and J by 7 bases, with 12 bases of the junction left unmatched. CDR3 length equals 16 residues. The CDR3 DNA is TGTGCCAGCAGCCAGGCCGGGCTAGCGGATGGGAATGAGCAGTTCTTC. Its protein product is CASSQAGLADGNEQFF.

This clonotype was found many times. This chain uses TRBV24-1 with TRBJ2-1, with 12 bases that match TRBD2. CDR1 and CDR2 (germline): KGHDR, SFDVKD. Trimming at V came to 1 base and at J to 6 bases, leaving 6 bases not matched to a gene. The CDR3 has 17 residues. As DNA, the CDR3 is TGTGCCACCAGTGATTTCCTCACTAGCGGGAGGATCAATGAGCAGTTCTTC. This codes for CATSDFLTSGRINEQFF.

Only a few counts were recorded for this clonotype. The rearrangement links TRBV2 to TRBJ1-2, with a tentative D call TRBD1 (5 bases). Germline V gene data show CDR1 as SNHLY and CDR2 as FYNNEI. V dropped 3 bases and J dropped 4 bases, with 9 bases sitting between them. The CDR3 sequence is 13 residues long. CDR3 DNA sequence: TGTGCCAGCAGTGATTTTGGGGCCTATGGCTACACCTTC. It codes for CASSDFGAYGYTF.

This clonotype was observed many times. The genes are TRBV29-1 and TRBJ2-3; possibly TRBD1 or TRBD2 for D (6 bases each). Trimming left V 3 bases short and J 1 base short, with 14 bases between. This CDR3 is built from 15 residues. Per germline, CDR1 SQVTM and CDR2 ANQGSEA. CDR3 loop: CSVDEGGGGTDTQYF. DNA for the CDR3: TGCAGCGTTGATGAAGGGGGAGGTGGCACAGATACGCAGTATTTT.

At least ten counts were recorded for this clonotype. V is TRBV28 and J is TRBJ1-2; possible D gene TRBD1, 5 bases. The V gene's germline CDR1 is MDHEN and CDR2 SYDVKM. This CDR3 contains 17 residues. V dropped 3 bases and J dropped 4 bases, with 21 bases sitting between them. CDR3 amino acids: CASSLERVGPTRYGYTF. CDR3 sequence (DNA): TGTGCCAGCAGTTTGGAAAGAGTGGGGCCCACCCGCTATGGCTACACCTTC.

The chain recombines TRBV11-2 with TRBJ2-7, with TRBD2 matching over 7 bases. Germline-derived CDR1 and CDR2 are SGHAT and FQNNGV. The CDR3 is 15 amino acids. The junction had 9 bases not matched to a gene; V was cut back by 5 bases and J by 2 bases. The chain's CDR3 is CASSQGPGLTYEQYF. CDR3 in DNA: TGTGCCAGCAGCCAAGGTCCGGGACTAACCTACGAGCAGTACTTC. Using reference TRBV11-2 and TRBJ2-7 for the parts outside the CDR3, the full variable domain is EAGVAQSPRYKIIEKRQSVAFWCNPISGHATLYWYQQILGQGPKLLIQFQNNGVVDDSQLPKDRFSAERLKGVDSTLKIQPAKLEDSAVYLCASSQGPGLTYEQYFGPGTRLTVT.